This T cell receptor (beta chain) was recovered during a study of blood T cell repertoires in COVID-19. The protocol was immunoSEQ multiplex PCR, while the TCRdb copy is restricted to in-frame clones and leaves out a portion. The sample comprises roughly 220,000 clones, roughly 85% of which are singletons, and about 3.8% rests with the top ten. This CDR3 region has 12 residues. Trimming left V 3 bases short and J 6 bases short, with 6 bases between. Germline-derived CDR1 and CDR2 are SGHVS and FQNEAQ. The chain couples TRBV7-8 to TRBJ1-3; the D is unclear. What was sequenced was PBMCs or T cells enriched from blood (not recorded which). This clonotype was obtained from a woman in her thirties or forties with acute COVID-19. CDR3 nucleotides: TGTGCCAGCAGCTTTCCAAAAAACACCATATATTTT. Translation: CASSFPKNTIYF.